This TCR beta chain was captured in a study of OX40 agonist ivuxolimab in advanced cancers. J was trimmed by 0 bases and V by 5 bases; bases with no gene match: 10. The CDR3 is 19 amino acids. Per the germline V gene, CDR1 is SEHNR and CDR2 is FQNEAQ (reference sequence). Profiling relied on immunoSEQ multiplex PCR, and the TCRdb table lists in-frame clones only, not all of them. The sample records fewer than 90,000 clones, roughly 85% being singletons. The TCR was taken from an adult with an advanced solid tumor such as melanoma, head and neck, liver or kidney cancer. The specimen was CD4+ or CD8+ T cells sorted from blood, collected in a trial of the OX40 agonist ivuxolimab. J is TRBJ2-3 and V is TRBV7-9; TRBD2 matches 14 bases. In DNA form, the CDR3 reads TGTGCCAGCAGCCGATCCGGGACTAGCGGGGGACCCAGCACAGATACGCAGTATTTT. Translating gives CASSRSGTSGGPSTDTQYF.